This is a list of T cell receptor beta chains from one sample in a study of blood T cells in healthy people across ages. In TCRdb, the 5' RACE reads were re-called with MiXCR into one record per CDR3 protein. The table has 800,000 to 950,000 distinct CDR3 sequences, 25% to 30% seen once. These records were also assigned to another study, of T cells of mothers and their children.

The specimen sequenced was blood. The origin of the receptors is a woman aged 40-49 years in good health. CDR3s include the opening cysteine and the closing phenylalanine or tryptophan. D genes are given only for firm matches. Only part of the rows carry a size: once, few, many, or a class if the clone is expanded.

j_call | v_call | cdr3_length | clone_size | d_call | cdr3_aa | cdr3_nt
TRBJ2-1 | TRBV7-8 | 18 | few | NA | CASSLGEAYGENSYEQFF | TGTGCCAGCAGCTTAGGGGAGGCATATGGGGAAAACTCCTACGAGCAGTTCTTC
TRBJ1-4 | TRBV3-1 | 13 | few | TRBD1 | CASSRGTDEKLFF | TGTGCCAGCAGCCGAGGGACAGATGAAAAACTGTTTTTT
TRBJ1-5 | TRBV7-2 | 12 | NA | NA | CACSSMSQPQHF | TGTGCCTGCAGCTCCATGAGTCAGCCCCAGCATTTT
TRBJ1-4 | TRBV20-1 | 17 | NA | NA | CSARGGNDAGQDEKLFF | TGCAGTGCTAGAGGGGGGAACGACGCAGGGCAGGATGAAAAACTGTTTTTT
TRBJ2-5 | TRBV18 | 16 | NA | TRBD2 | CASSPPSSGRGETQYF | TGTGCCAGCTCACCACCCTCGTCAGGGAGGGGAGAGACCCAGTACTTC
TRBJ2-3 | TRBV7-8 | 18 | few | NA | CASSLAAFTRTNTDTQYF | TGTGCCAGCAGCTTAGCAGCCTTCACAAGGACGAACACAGATACGCAGTATTTT
TRBJ1-4 | TRBV3-1 | 17 | once | NA | CASSPNLNRDYNEKLFF | TGTGCCAGCAGCCCCAACCTGAACAGGGATTACAATGAAAAACTGTTTTTT
TRBJ1-2 | TRBV7-9 | 12 | few | NA | CASSSNTGGYTF | TGTGCCAGCAGTTCGAATACGGGTGGCTACACCTTC
TRBJ2-3 | TRBV5-1 | 14 | NA | NA | CASSLGQSKDTQYF | TGCGCCAGCAGCTTGGGTCAGTCCAAGGATACGCAGTATTTT
TRBJ2-7 | TRBV10-3 | 13 | few | TRBD1 | CAISTGQEFEQYF | TGTGCCATCAGTACGGGACAGGAGTTCGAGCAGTACTTC
TRBJ1-2 | TRBV28 | 13 | few | NA | CASSGGSSYGYTF | TGTGCCAGCAGTGGGGGTTCTAGCTATGGCTACACCTTC
TRBJ2-1 | TRBV7-7 | 15 | many | TRBD1 | CASSPGQGRVNEQFF | TGTGCTAGCAGCCCGGGACAGGGTAGGGTCAATGAGCAGTTCTTC
TRBJ2-7 | TRBV5-1 | 11 | NA | NA | CASRFRNEQYF | TGCGCCAGCAGGTTCAGGAACGAGCAGTACTTC
TRBJ2-7 | TRBV12-3/TRBV12-4 | 16 | many | NA | CASSLARGGATYEQYF | TGTGCCAGCAGTTTAGCTCGAGGGGGGGCGACCTACGAGCAGTACTTC
TRBJ2-5 | TRBV7-2 | 17 | few | TRBD2 | CASSSVLAGVGQETQYF | TGTGCCAGCAGCTCAGTATTAGCGGGGGTGGGGCAAGAGACCCAGTACTTC
TRBJ2-7 | TRBV7-6 | 15 | many | NA | CASSLVVGRVYEQYF | TGTGCCAGCAGCTTAGTGGTCGGCAGAGTCTACGAGCAGTACTTC
TRBJ1-4 | TRBV18 | 17 | NA | NA | CASSPQGSRVSNEKLFF | TGTGCCAGCTCACCTCAAGGGAGCCGCGTCTCTAATGAAAAACTGTTTTTT
TRBJ1-6 | TRBV5-5 | 15 | NA | TRBD1 | CASRWYDRDNSPLHF | TGTGCCAGCAGATGGTATGACAGGGATAATTCACCCCTCCACTTT
TRBJ2-7 | TRBV6-1 | 14 | once | NA | CASRQRPHYNEQYF | TGTGCCAGCAGGCAGCGGCCCCACTACAATGAGCAGTACTTC
TRBJ2-1 | TRBV20-1 | 15 | few | NA | CSARDLLSSYNEQFF | TGCAGTGCTAGAGATCTACTAAGCTCCTACAATGAGCAGTTCTTC
TRBJ1-2 | TRBV5-1 | 15 | NA | NA | CASSLEGVGDYGYTF | TGCGCCAGCAGCTTGGAGGGGGTAGGGGACTATGGCTACACCTTC
TRBJ2-1 | TRBV7-3 | 13 | NA | NA | CASSSRGILGQFF | TGTGCCAGCAGCTCCAGGGGTATCTTGGGGCAGTTCTTC
TRBJ1-4 | TRBV7-2 | 18 | few | TRBD1 | CASSEEQGAYPTNEKLFF | TGTGCCAGCAGCGAAGAACAGGGGGCCTACCCAACTAATGAAAAACTGTTTTTT
TRBJ2-3 | TRBV10-3 | 15 | NA | NA | CAISETGASTDTRYF | TGTGCCATCAGTGAGACGGGGGCGAGCACAGATACGCGGTATTTT
TRBJ1-1 | TRBV7-9 | 14 | NA | NA | CASSLQGSDIEAFF | TGTGCCAGCAGCTTACAAGGATCCGACATTGAAGCTTTCTTT
TRBJ1-2 | TRBV7-9 | 15 | NA | TRBD1 | CASSPKRQGSGSYTF | TGTGCCAGCAGCCCGAAGAGACAGGGGAGCGGTAGCTACACCTTC
TRBJ2-1 | TRBV5-1 | 15 | few | TRBD2 | CASSYVGGGHNEQFF | TGCGCCAGCAGCTACGTCGGGGGAGGGCACAATGAGCAGTTCTTC
TRBJ2-7 | TRBV19 | 14 | NA | TRBD2 | CANRSGGSNNEQYF | TGTGCCAATAGAAGCGGGGGATCAAACAATGAGCAGTACTTC
TRBJ1-2 | TRBV7-2 | 15 | NA | TRBD1 | CASSPGQGDFYGYTF | TGTGCCAGCAGCCCCGGACAGGGGGATTTCTATGGCTACACCTTC
TRBJ2-7 | TRBV7-2 | 18 | many | NA | CASSLAVRPRQPTYEQYF | TGTGCCAGCAGCTTAGCAGTTCGTCCTCGGCAGCCGACCTACGAGCAGTACTTC
TRBJ2-7 | TRBV30 | 14 | few | NA | CAWSPGGSYNEQYF | TGTGCCTGGAGTCCTGGGGGCTCCTACAATGAGCAGTACTTC
TRBJ1-2 | TRBV18 | 13 | NA | NA | CASSLNHFDGYTF | TGTGCCAGCTCACTTAACCACTTCGATGGCTACACCTTC
TRBJ1-2 | TRBV29-1 | 14 | many | NA | CSVEDGAGVVGYTF | TGCAGCGTTGAAGATGGCGCAGGGGTTGTTGGCTACACCTTC
TRBJ1-1 | TRBV29-1 | 11 | NA | NA | CSVDRNTEAFF | TGCAGCGTTGACAGGAACACTGAAGCTTTCTTT
TRBJ2-5 | TRBV4-3 | 16 | few | NA | CASSQDWRVYQETQYF | TGCGCCAGCAGCCAAGATTGGAGGGTATACCAAGAGACCCAGTACTTC
TRBJ1-1 | TRBV10-3 | 13 | few | NA | CAIHRDLGTEAFF | TGTGCCATTCACCGGGACCTGGGGACTGAAGCTTTCTTT
TRBJ1-1 | TRBV12-3/TRBV12-4 | 15 | few | NA | CASSFSTGRNTEAFF | TGTGCCAGCAGTTTCAGCACAGGGCGAAACACTGAAGCTTTCTTT
TRBJ1-6 | TRBV10-3 | 15 | few | NA | CAISESAGRNSPLHF | TGTGCCATCAGTGAGTCTGCCGGCAGGAATTCACCCCTCCACTTT
TRBJ2-4 | TRBV25-1 | 15 | many | TRBD1 | CASKAQGDAKNIQYF | TGTGCCAGCAAAGCACAGGGGGATGCCAAAAACATTCAGTACTTC
TRBJ2-3 | TRBV10-3 | 17 | few | TRBD2 | CAISESPSGGARDTQYF | TGTGCCATCAGTGAGTCGCCTAGCGGGGGGGCCAGGGATACGCAGTATTTT
TRBJ2-1 | TRBV3-1 | 16 | NA | TRBD1 | CASSQWDRAPYNEQFF | TGTGCCAGCAGCCAGTGGGACAGGGCCCCCTACAATGAGCAGTTCTTC
TRBJ2-7 | TRBV20-1 | 11 | few | NA | CSATDRLSRYF | TGCAGTGCTACCGACAGGTTAAGCCGGTACTTC
TRBJ2-7 | TRBV5-1 | 16 | few | TRBD1 | CASSRGQGQGRDEQYF | TGCGCCAGCAGCCGAGGGCAAGGACAGGGAAGGGACGAGCAGTACTTC